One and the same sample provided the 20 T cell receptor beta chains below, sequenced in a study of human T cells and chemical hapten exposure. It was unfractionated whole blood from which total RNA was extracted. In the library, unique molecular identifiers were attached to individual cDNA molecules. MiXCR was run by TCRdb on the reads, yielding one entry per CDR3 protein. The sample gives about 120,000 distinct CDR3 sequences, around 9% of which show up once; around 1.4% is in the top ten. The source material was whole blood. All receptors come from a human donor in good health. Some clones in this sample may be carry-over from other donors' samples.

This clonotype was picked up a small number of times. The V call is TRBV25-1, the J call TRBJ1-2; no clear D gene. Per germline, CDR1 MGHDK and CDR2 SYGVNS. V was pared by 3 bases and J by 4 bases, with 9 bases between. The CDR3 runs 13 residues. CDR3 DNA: TGTGCCAGCAGTGAGGCAGGATTCTATGGCTACACCTTC. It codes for CASSEAGFYGYTF.

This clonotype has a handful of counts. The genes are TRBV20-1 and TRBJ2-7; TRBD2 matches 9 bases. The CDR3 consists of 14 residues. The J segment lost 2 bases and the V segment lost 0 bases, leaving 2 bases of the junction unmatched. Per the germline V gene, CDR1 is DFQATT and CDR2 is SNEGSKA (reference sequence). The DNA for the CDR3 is TGCAGTGCTAGAGATGGACTAGCGCCCTACGAGCAGTACTTC. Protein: CSARDGLAPYEQYF.

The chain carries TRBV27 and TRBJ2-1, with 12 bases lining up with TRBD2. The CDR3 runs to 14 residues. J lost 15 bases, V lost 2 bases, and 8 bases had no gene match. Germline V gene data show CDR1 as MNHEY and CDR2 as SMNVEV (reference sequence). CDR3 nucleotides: TGTGCCAGCAGTTTAACCCTAGCGGGGGGGCTGGCGTTCTTC. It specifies CASSLTLAGGLAFF.

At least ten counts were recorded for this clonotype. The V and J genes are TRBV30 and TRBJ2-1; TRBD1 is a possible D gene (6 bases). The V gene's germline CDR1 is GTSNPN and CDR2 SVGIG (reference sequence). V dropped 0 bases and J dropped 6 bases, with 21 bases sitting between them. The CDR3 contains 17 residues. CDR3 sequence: CAWSVLQGLGEFNEQFF. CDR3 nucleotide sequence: TGTGCCTGGAGTGTACTCCAGGGGCTGGGGGAGTTCAATGAGCAGTTCTTC.

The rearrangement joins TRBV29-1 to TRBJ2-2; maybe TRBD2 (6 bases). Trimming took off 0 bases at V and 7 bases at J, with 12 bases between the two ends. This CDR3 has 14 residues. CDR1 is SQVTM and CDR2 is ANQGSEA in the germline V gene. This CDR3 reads CSVEDGGFGGELFF. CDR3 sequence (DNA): TGCAGCGTTGAAGATGGGGGGTTTGGCGGGGAGCTGTTTTTT.

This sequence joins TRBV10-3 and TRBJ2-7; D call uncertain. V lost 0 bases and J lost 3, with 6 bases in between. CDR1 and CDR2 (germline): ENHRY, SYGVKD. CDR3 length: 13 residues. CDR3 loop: CAISESEVYEQYF. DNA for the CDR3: TGTGCCATCAGTGAGTCAGAGGTCTACGAGCAGTACTTC.

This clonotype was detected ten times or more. The CDR3 protein is CASSLWEGNTEAFF. The CDR3 DNA reads as TGTGCCAGCAGTTTATGGGAAGGGAACACTGAAGCTTTCTTT. This chain uses TRBV12-3 or TRBV12-4 with TRBJ1-1; D gene unclear. V lost 2 bases and J lost 1, with 8 bases in between. This CDR3 spans 14 amino acids.

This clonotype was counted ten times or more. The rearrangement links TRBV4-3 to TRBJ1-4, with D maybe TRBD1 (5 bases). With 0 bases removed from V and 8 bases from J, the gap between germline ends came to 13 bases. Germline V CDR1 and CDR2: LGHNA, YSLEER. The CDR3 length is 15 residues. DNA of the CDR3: TGCGCCAGCAGCCAAGAGCGAGGGGTAGCGGAAAAACTGTTTTTT. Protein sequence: CASSQERGVAEKLFF.

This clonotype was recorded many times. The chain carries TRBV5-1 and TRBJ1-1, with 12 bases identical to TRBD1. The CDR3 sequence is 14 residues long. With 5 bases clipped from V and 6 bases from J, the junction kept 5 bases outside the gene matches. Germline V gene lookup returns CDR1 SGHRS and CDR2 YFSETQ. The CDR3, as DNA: TGCGCCAGCAGTTTCGGGACAGGGGGCGCTGAAGCTTTCTTT. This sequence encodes CASSFGTGGAEAFF.

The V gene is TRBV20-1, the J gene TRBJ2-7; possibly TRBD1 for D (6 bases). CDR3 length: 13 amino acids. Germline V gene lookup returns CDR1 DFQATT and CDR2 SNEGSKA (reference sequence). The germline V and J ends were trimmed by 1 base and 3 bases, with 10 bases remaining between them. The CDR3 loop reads CSARGGTYYEQYF. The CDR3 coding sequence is TGCAGTGCTAGAGGGGGGACATACTACGAGCAGTACTTC.

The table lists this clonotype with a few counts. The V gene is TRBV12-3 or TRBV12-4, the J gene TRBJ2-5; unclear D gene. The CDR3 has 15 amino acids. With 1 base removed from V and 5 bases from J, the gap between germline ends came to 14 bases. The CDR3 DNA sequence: TGTGCCAGCAGTTTAGTGGGCACTGCCGGGGAGACCCAGTACTTC. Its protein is CASSLVGTAGETQYF.

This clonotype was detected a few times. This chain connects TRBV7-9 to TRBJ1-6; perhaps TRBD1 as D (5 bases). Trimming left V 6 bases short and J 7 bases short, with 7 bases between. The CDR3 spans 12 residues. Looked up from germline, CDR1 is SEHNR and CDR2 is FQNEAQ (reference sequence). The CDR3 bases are TGTGCCAGCAGTAAGGGGAATTCACCCCTCCACTTT. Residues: CASSKGNSPLHF.

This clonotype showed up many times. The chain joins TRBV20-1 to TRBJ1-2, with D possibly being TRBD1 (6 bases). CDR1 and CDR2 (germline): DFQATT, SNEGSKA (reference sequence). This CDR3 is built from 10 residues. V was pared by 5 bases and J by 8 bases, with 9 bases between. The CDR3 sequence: CSAPQGGYTF. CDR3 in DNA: TGCAGTGCTCCCCAGGGGGGCTACACCTTC.

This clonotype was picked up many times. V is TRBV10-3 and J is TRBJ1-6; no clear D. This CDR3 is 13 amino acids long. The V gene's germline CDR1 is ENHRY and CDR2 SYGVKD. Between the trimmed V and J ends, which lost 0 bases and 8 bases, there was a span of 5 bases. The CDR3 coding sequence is TGTGCCATCAGTGAGTCAAAAGATTCACCCCTCCACTTT. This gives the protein CAISESKDSPLHF.

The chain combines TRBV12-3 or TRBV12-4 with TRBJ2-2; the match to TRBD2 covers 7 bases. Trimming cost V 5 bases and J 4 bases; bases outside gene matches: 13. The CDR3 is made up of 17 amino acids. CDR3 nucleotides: TGTGCCAGCAGTCTTACCATCCCGGGGGGAGGCACCGGGGAGCTGTTTTTT. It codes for CASSLTIPGGGTGELFF.

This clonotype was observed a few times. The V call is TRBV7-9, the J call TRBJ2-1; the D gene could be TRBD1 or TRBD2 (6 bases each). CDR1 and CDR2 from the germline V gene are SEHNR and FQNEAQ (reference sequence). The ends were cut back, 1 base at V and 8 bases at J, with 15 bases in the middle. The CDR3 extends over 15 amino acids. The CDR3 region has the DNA TGTGCCAGCAGCTTAGTTGGGACACCGGGGGATGAGCAGTTCTTC. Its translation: CASSLVGTPGDEQFF.

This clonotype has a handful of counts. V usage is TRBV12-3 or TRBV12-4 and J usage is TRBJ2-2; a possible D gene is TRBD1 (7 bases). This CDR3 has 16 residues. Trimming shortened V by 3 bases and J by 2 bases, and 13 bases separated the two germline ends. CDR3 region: CASSLAGGRNTGELFF. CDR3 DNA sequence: TGTGCCAGCAGTTTGGCAGGGGGGCGAAACACCGGGGAGCTGTTTTTT.

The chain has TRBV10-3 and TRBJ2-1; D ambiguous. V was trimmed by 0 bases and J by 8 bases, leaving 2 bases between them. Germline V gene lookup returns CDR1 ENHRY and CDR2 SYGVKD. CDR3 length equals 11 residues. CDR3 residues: CAISESDEQFF. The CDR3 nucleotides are TGTGCCATCAGTGAGTCTGATGAGCAGTTCTTC.

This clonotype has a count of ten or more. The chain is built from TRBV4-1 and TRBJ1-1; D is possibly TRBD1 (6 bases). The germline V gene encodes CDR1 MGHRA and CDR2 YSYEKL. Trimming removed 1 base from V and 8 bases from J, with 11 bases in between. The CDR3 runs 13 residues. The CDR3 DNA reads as TGCGCCAGCAGCCAAGTTAGGGGGGTCGAAGCTTTCTTT. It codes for CASSQVRGVEAFF.

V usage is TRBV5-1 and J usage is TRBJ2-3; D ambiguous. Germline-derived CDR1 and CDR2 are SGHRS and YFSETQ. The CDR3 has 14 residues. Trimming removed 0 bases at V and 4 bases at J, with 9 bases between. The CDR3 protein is CASSLVGLADTQYF. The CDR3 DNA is TGCGCCAGCAGCTTGGTAGGATTGGCAGATACGCAGTATTTT.